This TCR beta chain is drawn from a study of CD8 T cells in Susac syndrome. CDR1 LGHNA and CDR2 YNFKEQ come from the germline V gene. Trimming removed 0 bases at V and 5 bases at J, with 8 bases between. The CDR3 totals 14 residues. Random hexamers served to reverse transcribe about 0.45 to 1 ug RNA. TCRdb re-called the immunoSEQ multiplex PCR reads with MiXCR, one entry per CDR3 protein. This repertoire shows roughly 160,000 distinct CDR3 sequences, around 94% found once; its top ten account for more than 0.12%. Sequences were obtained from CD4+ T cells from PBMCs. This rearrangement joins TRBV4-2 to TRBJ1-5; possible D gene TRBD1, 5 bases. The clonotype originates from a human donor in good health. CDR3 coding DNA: TGTGCCAGCAGCCAAGAGGGGGGGGATCAGCCCCAGCATTTT. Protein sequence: CASSQEGGDQPQHF.